Listed here are 4 T cell receptor beta chains from one sample, sequenced in a study of regulatory T cells in long-lasting Graves disease. TCR beta libraries were built with iRepertoire HTBI primers and Arm-PCR of CDR3 regions. From the multiplex PCR reads, TCRdb called clonotypes with MiXCR, one entry per CDR3 protein. The sample holds just over 600,000 distinct CDR3 sequences, about 15% seen once. Documented time point: newly diagnosed GD, antithyroid drugs for less than 3 months. There was RNA extracted from PBMCs, and the TCR library was made from it. A further study also used this sample, focusing on T cells in Graves' hyperthyroidism and ophthalmopathy.

The input for sequencing was peripheral blood mononuclear cells (PBMCs), taken at new diagnosis, from a patient treated with antithyroid drugs. These TCRs come from a woman younger than 45 with Graves disease.

This clonotype showed up many times. The chain is built from TRBV6-2 or TRBV6-3 and TRBJ2-5; D uncertain. CDR3 length: 16 amino acids. V was trimmed by 5 bases and J by 1 base, leaving 17 bases between them. Germline CDR1 is MNHEY and CDR2 is SVGEGT. CDR3 residues: CASSLRYRGSQETQYF. The CDR3 DNA is TGTGCCAGCAGTCTAAGATACCGAGGATCCCAAGAGACCCAGTACTTC.

This clonotype was seen at least ten times. The chain couples TRBV12-3 or TRBV12-4 to TRBJ2-6, with D tentatively TRBD1 (6 bases). This CDR3 is 17 amino acids long. V was trimmed by 7 bases and J by 0 bases, leaving 16 bases between them. The CDR3 DNA reads TGTGCCAGCAAGACAGGAATAATCACCTCTGGGGCCAACGTCCTGACTTTC. Translation: CASKTGIITSGANVLTF.

In its sample, this clonotype was seen a few times. The V and J genes are TRBV7-2 and TRBJ1-4; D is undetermined. Germline lookup yields CDR1 SGHTA and CDR2 FQGNSA. V lost 3 bases to trimming and J lost 8 bases, with 13 bases between them. The CDR3 consists of 14 residues. CDR3 sequence: CASSLRPVGEKLFF. The CDR3 DNA reads as TGTGCCAGCAGCTTGAGGCCTGTGGGCGAAAAACTGTTTTTT.

Many counts were recorded for this clonotype. The rearrangement links TRBV12-3 or TRBV12-4 to TRBJ2-5; D unclear. The CDR3 runs to 13 residues. The V end was cut by 5 bases, the J end by 2 bases, with 9 bases between. The CDR3 DNA is TGTGCCAGCAGTGGACCTGGACAAGAGACCCAGTACTTC. It translates to CASSGPGQETQYF.